These 10 T cell receptor beta chains were sequenced from one sample in a study of cytomegalovirus exposure and HLA in healthy donors. PCR used 60 Vbeta primers and 13 Jbeta primers. This table comes from immunoSEQ multiplex PCR, and its TCRdb copy is limited to in-frame clones, with some not included. Found here are 100,000 to 150,000 clones, 80% of them singletons; the top ten hold more than 3%. The specimen sequenced was PBMCs. The receptors were sampled from a male donor in good health and CMV-seronegative.

In this sample, this clone turned up once. V and J are TRBV7-2 and TRBJ2-6; D gene unclear. V was clipped by 4 bases and J by 0 bases, with 7 bases between them. Per germline, CDR1 SGHTA and CDR2 FQGNSA. This CDR3 spans 15 amino acids. CDR3 protein: CASSYFLSGANVLTF. As DNA, the CDR3 is TGTGCCAGCAGCTACTTTCTCTCTGGGGCCAACGTCCTGACTTTC.

This clone was seen more than once but under ten times. The chain uses TRBV9 and TRBJ2-1; 7 bases fit TRBD1. The V gene end was trimmed by 0 bases and the J gene end by 10 bases; junction bases not matched to a gene: 7. CDR3 length: 14 residues. From germline, CDR1 is SGDLS and CDR2 YYNGEE. The chain's CDR3 is CASSVVQEGAEQFF. CDR3 nucleotides: TGTGCCAGCAGCGTAGTACAAGAGGGGGCAGAGCAGTTCTTC.

This clone was observed a single time. The same CDR3 can be traced to other DNA sequences in this sample. This sequence joins TRBV9 and TRBJ2-3; the D gene is possibly TRBD1 (5 bases). The CDR3 covers 14 residues. Germline CDR1 SGDLS, CDR2 YYNGEE. V lost 0 bases to trimming and J lost 6 bases, with 11 bases between them. CDR3 sequence reads: CASSVEGAGDTQYF. The CDR3 DNA is TGTGCCAGCAGCGTAGAAGGGGCCGGGGATACGCAGTATTTT. Together with reference TRBV9 and TRBJ2-3, the CDR3 gives the full variable domain: DSGVTQTPKHLITATGQRVTLRCSPRSGDLSVYWYQQSLDQGLQFLIQYYNGEERAKGNILERFSAQQFPDLHSELNLSSLELGDSALYFCASSVEGAGDTQYFGPGTRLTVL.

V usage is TRBV30 and J usage is TRBJ2-7; 9 nucleotides line up with TRBD1. The germline gives CDR1 GTSNPN, CDR2 SVGIG (reference sequence). V lost 0 bases, J lost 5 bases, and 5 bases stayed unmatched. CDR3 length: 14 residues. CDR3 sequence reads: CAWSVGDRDNEQYF. The CDR3, as DNA: TGTGCCTGGAGTGTAGGGGACAGGGATAACGAGCAGTACTTC.

V is TRBV7-3 and J is TRBJ2-1; 7 bases line up with TRBD2. Looked up from germline, CDR1 is SGHTA and CDR2 is FQGTGA. V lost 5 bases and J lost 1; bases outside the gene matches: 5. This CDR3 region has 15 residues. CDR3 in DNA: TGTGCCAGCAGCCTTGTCGGGGGGTCCTACAATGAGCAGTTCTTC. This encodes CASSLVGGSYNEQFF.

The rearrangement uses TRBV6-4 and TRBJ2-1; 8 bases match TRBD2. V shed 6 bases, J shed 4 bases, and the junction held 8 bases outside the gene matches. The CDR3 covers 15 residues. Germline V gene sequence: CDR1 MRHNA, CDR2 SNTAGT. The DNA of the CDR3 is TGTGCCAGCAGCCTTCTAGCGGGCAATTACAATGAGCAGTTCTTC. This sequence encodes CASSLLAGNYNEQFF.

The chain combines TRBV4-1 with TRBJ2-1, with a weak D call TRBD1 (7 bases). There are 16 residues in the CDR3. The germline CDR1 and CDR2 sequences are MGHRA and YSYEKL. Trimming stripped 2 bases from V and 6 bases from J, with 17 bases between. In DNA, the CDR3 is TGCGCCAGCAGCCAAATAGGGGGGACAGTTCCCAATGAGCAGTTCTTC. Amino acid sequence: CASSQIGGTVPNEQFF.

The rearrangement uses TRBV19 and TRBJ2-7; TRBD1 aligns across 9 bases. This CDR3 region has 13 residues. V shed 9 bases, J shed 5 bases, and the junction held 8 bases outside the gene matches. Germline V gives CDR1 LNHDA, CDR2 SQIVND (reference sequence). The CDR3 coding sequence is TGTGCCAGCCGGGACAGGGTGATGCACGAGCAGTACTTC. This translates into CASRDRVMHEQYF.

The rearrangement links TRBV7-7 to TRBJ2-3; weak D call: TRBD2 (6 bases). Germline V gene sequence: CDR1 SSHAT, CDR2 FNYEAQ (reference sequence). Trimming cost V 1 base and J 0 bases, with 11 bases left between them. This CDR3 is 16 amino acids long. The chain's CDR3 is CASSLGASASTDTQYF. The CDR3 region has the DNA TGTGCCAGCAGCTTAGGGGCTAGCGCTAGCACAGATACGCAGTATTTT.

The CDR3 sequence: CASSPPGQGTNEQFF. CDR3 in DNA: TGCGCCAGCAGCCCTCCGGGACAGGGGACGAATGAGCAGTTCTTC. This sequence joins TRBV5-1 and TRBJ2-1; 10 bases match TRBD1. Germline CDR1 and CDR2: SGHRS and YFSETQ. Trimming took 4 bases from V and 7 from J; bases not matched to a gene: 8. CDR3 length: 15 residues.